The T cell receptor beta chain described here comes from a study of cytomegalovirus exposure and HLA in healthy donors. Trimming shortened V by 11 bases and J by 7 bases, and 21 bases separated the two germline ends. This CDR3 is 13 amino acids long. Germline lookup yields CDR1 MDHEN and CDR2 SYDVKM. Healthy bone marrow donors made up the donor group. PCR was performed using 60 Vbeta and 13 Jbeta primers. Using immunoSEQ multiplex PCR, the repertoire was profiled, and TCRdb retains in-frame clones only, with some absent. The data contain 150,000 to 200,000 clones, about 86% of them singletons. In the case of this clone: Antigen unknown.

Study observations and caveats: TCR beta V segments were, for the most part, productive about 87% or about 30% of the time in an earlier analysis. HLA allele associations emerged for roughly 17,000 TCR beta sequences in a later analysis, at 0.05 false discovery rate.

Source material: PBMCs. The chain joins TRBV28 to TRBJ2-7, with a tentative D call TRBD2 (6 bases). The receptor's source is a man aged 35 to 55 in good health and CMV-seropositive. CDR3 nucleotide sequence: TGTGCCCACTCGGAGGGGCGTCTGAGGGAGCAGTACTTC. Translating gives CAHSEGRLREQYF.